Below, 13 T cell receptor beta chains from the same sample are listed, as sequenced in a study of CD8+ T cells in alopecia areata. This sample's treatment: oral pan-JAK inhibitor, 5-10 mg twice daily. Reverse transcribed after extraction, RNA yielded cDNA as the sequencing template. Clones were read by immunoSEQ multiplex PCR, and TCRdb kept only the in-frame ones, dropping some. Of roughly 120,000 clones listed, roughly 63% are singletons. The sequencing here drew on CD8+ T cells sorted from blood, taken at week 4, from a patient treated with tofacitinib. Receptors were obtained from a human donor with alopecia areata.

This clone was picked up one time. V usage is TRBV6-5 and J usage is TRBJ2-1; no clear D gene. Per germline, CDR1 MNHEY and CDR2 SVGAGI. The V gene lost 3 bases and the J gene lost 5 bases, with 5 bases spanning the gap. The CDR3 runs to 12 residues. CDR3 coding DNA: TGTGCCAGCAGTTATACTGACAATGAGCAGTTCTTC. It yields the protein CASSYTDNEQFF.

This clone came up a few times. The V call is TRBV9, the J call TRBJ2-1; D may be TRBD1 or TRBD2 (5 bases each). The germline V and J ends were trimmed by 0 bases and 9 bases, with 19 bases remaining between them. Germline CDR1 is SGDLS and CDR2 is YYNGEE. This CDR3 spans 16 amino acids. The CDR3 DNA reads TGTGCCAGCAGCGTAGGGGCGAGGGGTGCAACGACTGAGCAGTTCTTC. Translated, it gives CASSVGARGATTEQFF.

The chain joins TRBV27 to TRBJ1-1; no firm D call. CDR1 and CDR2 from the germline V gene are MNHEY and SMNVEV (reference sequence). V dropped 5 bases and J dropped 4 bases, with 14 bases sitting between them. This CDR3 spans 14 amino acids. CDR3 amino acids: CASSPTSRFTEAFF. Written as DNA, the CDR3 is TGTGCCAGCAGTCCTACTAGCAGATTCACTGAAGCTTTCTTT.

The chain has TRBV6-5 and TRBJ2-7; possibly TRBD1 for D (5 bases). Matching the DNA end better, TRBJ2-1 makes the J call doubtful. Per the germline V gene, CDR1 is MNHEY and CDR2 is SVGAGI. This CDR3 has 14 amino acids. The CDR3, as DNA: TGTGCCAGCAGCCATTCGACAGTTTACAATGAGCAGTTCTTC. Translating gives CASSHSTVYNEQFF.

Worth noting for this clone: The junction differs from germline at one of its ends, possibly a read error. The rearrangement joins TRBV29-1 to TRBJ2-2; D unresolved. Looked up from germline, CDR1 is SQVTM and CDR2 is ANQGSEA. The CDR3 runs 13 residues. CDR3 bases: TGCAGCGTGGAAGACACGAACACCGGGGAGCTGTTTTTT. Translation gives CSVEDTNTGELFF.

CDR3 in DNA: TGCAGCGTTGAACACCCAGACTATGGCTACACCTTC. Its protein product is CSVEHPDYGYTF. The J gene is TRBJ1-2, the V gene TRBV29-1; D unresolved. Germline CDR1 is SQVTM and CDR2 is ANQGSEA. CDR3 length equals 12 residues. Trimming pared 2 bases from V and 3 bases from J, leaving 7 bases between.

CDR3 loop: CSVPPGASGYTF. CDR3 in DNA: TGCAGCGTGCCCCCAGGGGCGAGTGGCTACACCTTC. The chain is built from TRBV29-1 and TRBJ1-2, with a tentative D call TRBD1 (6 bases). Germline V CDR1 and CDR2: SQVTM, ANQGSEA. The CDR3 covers 12 residues. V was clipped by 6 bases and J by 7 bases, with 15 bases between them.

The chain joins TRBV14 to TRBJ2-7, with D perhaps matching TRBD1 or TRBD2 (5 bases each). The CDR3 extends over 16 amino acids. Germline CDR1 and CDR2: SGHDN and FVKESK. Deletions cut 0 bases from V and 2 bases from J, with 14 bases between. The CDR3 protein is CASSQDRGPNTYEQYF. DNA for the CDR3: TGTGCCAGCAGCCAAGATCGGGGCCCTAATACCTACGAGCAGTACTTC.

The chain recombines TRBV5-6 with TRBJ2-7; D ambiguous. The CDR3 length is 14 residues. The germline V and J ends were trimmed by 4 bases and 5 bases, with 16 bases remaining between them. Germline CDR1 and CDR2: SGHDT and YYEEEE. In nucleotides, the CDR3 is TGTGCCAGCAGCCCGAGGACCCGACTGGACGAGCAGTACTTC. Encoded protein: CASSPRTRLDEQYF.

This clone came up once. The chain links TRBV5-6 to TRBJ1-6, with D possibly TRBD1 on 5 matching bases. The CDR3 covers 14 residues. The germline V gene has CDR1 SGHDT and CDR2 YYEEEE. Trimming shortened V by 2 bases and J by 16 bases, and 19 bases separated the two germline ends. CDR3 sequence (DNA): TGTGCCAGCAGCTTTGGCACCGGGACCCCACGTCTCCACTTT. This sequence encodes CASSFGTGTPRLHF.

Regarding this clone: Other DNA sequences of this sample code for an identical CDR3. The chain has TRBV27 and TRBJ1-2; D is possibly TRBD1 (6 bases). Germline lookup yields CDR1 MNHEY and CDR2 SMNVEV (reference sequence). Trimming removed 6 bases from V and 2 bases from J, with 10 bases in between. The CDR3 has 13 amino acids. DNA for the CDR3: TGTGCCAGCAGCCTTACAGGGAACTATGGCTACACCTTC. Amino acids: CASSLTGNYGYTF.

This clone was detected only a few times. The J gene is TRBJ1-1, the V gene TRBV5-8; 7 bases agree with TRBD1. The length of the CDR3 is 12 residues. Germline lookup yields CDR1 SGHTS and CDR2 YDEGEE. The J segment lost 7 bases and the V segment lost 3 bases, leaving 3 bases of the junction unmatched. DNA of the CDR3: TGTGCCAGCAGCTCAGGGGGTGTTGAAGCTTTCTTT. As protein: CASSSGGVEAFF.

This clone was seen a single time. The V gene is TRBV9, the J gene TRBJ2-7; tentatively, D is TRBD1 (6 bases). Trimming pared 0 bases from V and 0 bases from J, leaving 10 bases between. Germline V CDR1 and CDR2: SGDLS, YYNGEE. The CDR3 loop spans 15 amino acids. The CDR3 DNA is TGTGCCAGCAGCGTAGGCTCAGGGGTCTCCTACGAGCAGTACTTC. Protein sequence: CASSVGSGVSYEQYF.